One and the same sample provided the 29 T cell receptor beta chains below, sequenced in a study of CD8 T cells in Susac syndrome (dated by TCRdb to the late 2010s). Receptor amplification or capture employed the immunoSEQ multiplex PCR assay. RNA was extracted using the RNeasy kit, and 0.5 to 1 microgram was reverse transcribed with random hexamers. Starting from the raw public reads, TCRdb applied fastp trimming at Q25, assembled clones with MiXCR and retained in-frame beta chains. Rows matching on CDR3 protein sequence are summarized as one entry with the most common DNA and genes. The sample yields 180,000 or so distinct CDR3 sequences; about 95% were counted once. Together, the top ten hold 0.085% to 0.12% of the sample. Sequencing was performed on CD4+ T cells from PBMCs. These TCRs come from a human donor in good health.

The genes are TRBV29-1 and TRBJ2-7, with D unclear. Trimming stripped 0 bases from V and 2 bases from J, with 5 bases between. In germline, CDR1 is SQVTM, CDR2 ANQGSEA. This CDR3 has 12 amino acids. CDR3 sequence: CSVEEAPYEQYF. The CDR3 DNA reads TGCAGCGTTGAAGAGGCTCCCTACGAGCAGTACTTC.

The V gene is TRBV20-1, the J gene TRBJ1-5; 8 positions agree with TRBD1. The CDR3 runs 15 residues. The ends lost 0 bases at V and 6 bases at J; junction bases unmatched: 7. CDR1 DFQATT and CDR2 SNEGSKA come from the germline V gene (reference sequence). CDR3: CSARDRQGSFQPQHF. The CDR3 region has the DNA TGCAGTGCTAGAGATCGACAGGGGTCCTTTCAGCCCCAGCATTTT.

This clonotype turned up a few times. The genes are TRBV5-1 and TRBJ2-4, with TRBD2 matching over 11 bases. The CDR3 totals 13 residues. Germline-derived CDR1 and CDR2 are SGHRS and YFSETQ. With 4 bases clipped from V and 8 bases from J, the junction kept 2 bases outside the gene matches. The CDR3 region is CASSISGRDIQYF. DNA for the CDR3: TGCGCCAGCAGCATTAGCGGGAGGGACATTCAGTACTTC.

V and J are TRBV7-9 and TRBJ2-3; a possible D gene is TRBD2 (6 bases). Germline V gene data show CDR1 as SEHNR and CDR2 as FQNEAQ (reference sequence). CDR3 length: 14 residues. Trimming left V 5 bases short and J 2 bases short, with 11 bases between. The CDR3 DNA reads TGTGCCAGCAGCATGAGCGGGTCCACAGATACGCAGTATTTT. It codes for CASSMSGSTDTQYF.

The chain joins TRBV5-1 to TRBJ2-3, with TRBD2 matching over 9 bases. This CDR3 region has 15 residues. Unmatched junction bases numbered 4, after V lost 4 bases and J lost 1 base. Germline V gene sequence: CDR1 SGHRS, CDR2 YFSETQ. The CDR3 sequence: CASSTGLAGTDTQYF. CDR3 nucleotides: TGCGCCAGCAGCACGGGACTAGCCGGCACAGATACGCAGTATTTT.

This clonotype came up once. The chain employs TRBV7-7 and TRBJ2-1; 15 bases are shared with TRBD2. The CDR3 sequence is 15 residues long. Losses at the gene ends were 5 bases for V and 10 bases for J; bases not matched to a gene: 6. Germline assignment: CDR1 SSHAT and CDR2 FNYEAQ (reference sequence). The CDR3 bases are TGTGCCAGCAGCCCGGGACTAGCGGGAGGTGAGGAGCAGTTCTTC. As protein: CASSPGLAGGEEQFF.

V is TRBV12-3 or TRBV12-4 and J is TRBJ2-5; 7 bases map to TRBD2. The CDR3 contains 12 residues. Trimming at V came to 7 bases and at J to 2 bases, leaving 1 base not matched to a gene. The CDR3 DNA reads as TGTGCCAGCATGGGACTACAAGAGACCCAGTACTTC. This translates into CASMGLQETQYF.

V usage is TRBV7-2 and J usage is TRBJ2-1; 10 bases are a match to TRBD1. Germline values: CDR1 SGHTA, CDR2 FQGNSA. Trimming removed 3 bases from V and 7 bases from J; junction bases left unmatched: 6. This CDR3 contains 15 residues. This CDR3 is CASSFRQGARNEQFF. CDR3 sequence (DNA): TGTGCCAGCAGCTTTCGACAGGGGGCTCGGAATGAGCAGTTCTTC.

The chain links TRBV28 to TRBJ2-1; the D is unclear. Trimming stripped 3 bases from V and 0 bases from J, with 9 bases between. This CDR3 spans 15 amino acids. Per germline, CDR1 MDHEN and CDR2 SYDVKM. CDR3 in amino acids: CASSLWSSSYNEQFF. In DNA, the CDR3 is TGTGCCAGCAGTTTGTGGAGTAGCTCCTACAATGAGCAGTTCTTC.

This chain connects TRBV20-1 to TRBJ2-1, with 7 bases aligning to TRBD1. The CDR3 covers 16 residues. Unmatched junction bases numbered 5, after V lost 0 bases and J lost 0 bases. Germline V lookup: CDR1 DFQATT, CDR2 SNEGSKA (reference sequence). DNA of the CDR3: TGCAGTGCTAGAGATGTGGACAGGAGCTCCTACAATGAGCAGTTCTTC. It yields the protein CSARDVDRSSYNEQFF.

In DNA, the CDR3 is TGTGCCAGCAGCCAAGGGAGGCAGTTTAATGAAAAACTGTTTTTT. It is translated as CASSQGRQFNEKLFF. This chain joins TRBV4-2 and TRBJ1-4; D is undetermined. Germline assignment: CDR1 LGHNA and CDR2 YNFKEQ. V gave up 1 base and J gave up 4 bases, with 10 bases separating them. The CDR3 loop spans 15 amino acids.

The chain carries TRBV2 and TRBJ2-7; D gene unclear. This CDR3 contains 15 residues. V was cut by 3 bases and J by 3 bases, with 15 bases left in between. Germline values: CDR1 SNHLY, CDR2 FYNNEI. CDR3 sequence: CASSDSPPLGYEQYF. The CDR3 DNA sequence: TGTGCCAGCAGTGATAGCCCCCCCTTGGGCTACGAGCAGTACTTC.

This chain joins TRBV29-1 and TRBJ2-5; D remains unclear. This CDR3 has 12 amino acids. Germline-derived CDR1 and CDR2 are SQVTM and ANQGSEA. Trimming shortened V by 7 bases and J by 2 bases, and 11 bases separated the two germline ends. The CDR3 DNA sequence: TGCAGCGGTAGTGGGGTTCAAGAGACCCAGTACTTC. As protein: CSGSGVQETQYF.

The chain links TRBV7-3 to TRBJ2-1, with D maybe TRBD1 (6 bases). The CDR3 length is 16 residues. V was cut by 4 bases and J by 4 bases, with 17 bases left in between. CDR1 and CDR2 (germline): SGHTA, FQGTGA. This CDR3 reads CASSSSRDTLYNEQFF. DNA of the CDR3: TGTGCCAGCAGCTCCTCTCGGGACACCCTTTACAATGAGCAGTTCTTC.

This clonotype appeared once. J is TRBJ2-7 and V is TRBV5-4; 9 bases map to TRBD1. Per germline, CDR1 SGHNT and CDR2 YYREEE (reference sequence). This CDR3 is 14 amino acids long. V dropped 2 bases and J dropped 5; count of bases not matched to a gene: 5. The CDR3, as DNA: TGTGCCAGCAGCTTAGGGACAGGGCCGGACGAGCAGTACTTC. This translates into CASSLGTGPDEQYF.

This chain uses TRBV7-9 with TRBJ2-1; the D gene is possibly TRBD2 (5 bases). V gave up 5 bases and J gave up 0 bases, with 17 bases separating them. Germline lookup yields CDR1 SEHNR and CDR2 FQNEAQ (reference sequence). The CDR3 consists of 17 residues. In DNA, the CDR3 is TGTGCCAGCAGCCCTAAGGGCGGGCTGAGCTCCTACAATGAGCAGTTCTTC. Amino acid sequence: CASSPKGGLSSYNEQFF.

V usage is TRBV29-1 and J usage is TRBJ1-2, with D uncertain. The V gene's germline CDR1 is SQVTM and CDR2 ANQGSEA. Trimming took 3 bases from V and 4 from J, leaving 15 bases between them. The CDR3 is made up of 14 amino acids. The CDR3 nucleotides are TGCAGCGTTGAGTTCGGAGTGTCTCGCTATGGCTACACCTTC. This translates into CSVEFGVSRYGYTF. Full variable domain (remainder filled in from reference TRBV29-1 and TRBJ1-2): SAVISQKPSRDICQRGTSLTIQCQVDSQVTMMFWYRQQPGQSLTLIATANQGSEATYESGFVIDKFPISRPNLTFSTLTVSNMSPEDSSIYLCSVEFGVSRYGYTFGSGTRLTVV.

This chain links TRBV30 with TRBJ2-7; possibly TRBD1 for D (6 bases). V was trimmed by 5 bases and J by 3 bases, leaving 14 bases between them. The CDR3 extends over 13 amino acids. The germline V gene has CDR1 GTSNPN and CDR2 SVGIG (reference sequence). The CDR3 is CAWAPGQYYEQYF. In nucleotides, the CDR3 is TGTGCCTGGGCACCGGGACAATACTACGAGCAGTACTTC.

The rearrangement uses TRBV6-6 and TRBJ1-1; no clear D. Trimming took off 6 bases at V and 5 bases at J, with 16 bases between the two ends. Germline V lookup: CDR1 MNHNY, CDR2 SVGAGI (reference sequence). This CDR3 spans 14 amino acids. Written as DNA, the CDR3 is TGTGCCAGCAGACCCGGACTCTGGGGAACTGAAGCTTTCTTT. Its protein is CASRPGLWGTEAFF.

CDR3 DNA sequence: TGCGCCAGCAGCCAAGACCCCGTGGCTGCCTATGGCTACACCTTC. It codes for CASSQDPVAAYGYTF. The chain combines TRBV4-3 with TRBJ1-2; D is unclear. This CDR3 has 15 residues. Trimming took off 0 bases at V and 4 bases at J, with 12 bases between the two ends. Looked up from germline, CDR1 is LGHNA and CDR2 is YSLEER.

This rearrangement joins TRBV29-1 to TRBJ1-4; tentatively, D is TRBD1 (6 bases). V was trimmed by 0 bases and J by 11 bases, leaving 13 bases between them. Germline V lookup: CDR1 SQVTM, CDR2 ANQGSEA. CDR3 size: 13 residues. CDR3 sequence reads: CSVEETRGAKLFF. The CDR3 DNA follows: TGCAGCGTTGAAGAGACCCGGGGGGCGAAACTGTTTTTT.

Points on this clonotype: One end of the junction fails to match germline, which may point to a read error. The CDR3 DNA is TGTGCCAGTAGTGCCCGAGAGACCCAGTACTTC. Translating gives CASSARETQYF. The chain couples TRBV2 to TRBJ2-5, with D hard to call. CDR3 length equals 11 residues. From germline, CDR1 is SNHLY and CDR2 FYNNEI.

The table lists this clonotype with a count of one. J is TRBJ2-3 and V is TRBV29-1, with 7 bases aligning to TRBD2. The CDR3 is made up of 15 amino acids. Germline CDR1 reads SQVTM; CDR2 reads ANQGSEA. V shed 3 bases, J shed 2 bases, and the junction held 8 bases outside the gene matches. CDR3 in DNA: TGCAGCGTTGATTGGGGAGGGCCCTTCACAGATACGCAGTATTTT. Its protein product is CSVDWGGPFTDTQYF.

The chain uses TRBV29-1 and TRBJ2-7; D gene unclear. This CDR3 comprises 10 residues. Per germline, CDR1 SQVTM and CDR2 ANQGSEA. V was pared by 5 bases and J by 2 bases, with 4 bases between. CDR3 region: CSVPPYEQYF. CDR3 in DNA: TGCAGCGTTCCCCCCTACGAGCAGTACTTC.

This clonotype was detected only once. The chain combines TRBV20-1 with TRBJ2-4; TRBD1 might be the D (5 bases). Per germline, CDR1 DFQATT and CDR2 SNEGSKA (reference sequence). Between the trimmed V and J ends, which lost 6 bases and 2 bases, there was a span of 14 bases. This CDR3 has 14 amino acids. The CDR3 region is CSALFRQSKNIQYF. In DNA form, the CDR3 reads TGCAGTGCCCTATTTCGACAGTCCAAAAACATTCAGTACTTC.

J is TRBJ2-3 and V is TRBV28; 13 positions match TRBD2. The length of the CDR3 is 17 residues. After removal of 5 bases from V and 6 bases from J, the junction contained 11 bases not matched to a gene. Germline CDR1 reads MDHEN; CDR2 reads SYDVKM. The CDR3 sequence is CASSLSQGLAGSDTQYF. CDR3 nucleotides: TGTGCCAGCAGTCTCTCCCAGGGACTAGCGGGATCTGATACGCAGTATTTT. The whole variable domain, filled in from reference TRBV28 and TRBJ2-3, reads DVKVTQSSRYLVKRTGEKVFLECVQDMDHENMFWYRQDPGLGLRLIYFSYDVKMKEKGDIPEGYSVSREKKERFSLILESASTNQTSMYLCASSLSQGLAGSDTQYFGPGTRLTVL.

The rearrangement joins TRBV21-1 to TRBJ2-7; the DNA was not used to check the table's D call, TRBD2. TRBV21-1 is a recognized pseudogene. The CDR3 has 18 residues. The CDR3 DNA sequence: TGTGCCAGCAGCAAAGTCTGCCTAGCGGGATATAGCTCCTACGAGCAGTACTTC. Translation gives CASSKVCLAGYSSYEQYF.

The chain has TRBV5-1 and TRBJ2-5; D perhaps matches TRBD2 (6 bases). The germline gives CDR1 SGHRS, CDR2 YFSETQ. The CDR3 runs 15 residues. The V end lost 3 bases, the J end lost 2 bases, and 14 bases lay between the germline ends. CDR3 sequence reads: CASSSGVGGQETQYF. DNA for the CDR3: TGCGCCAGCAGCTCGGGGGTTGGCGGTCAAGAGACCCAGTACTTC.

The chain employs TRBV20-1 and TRBJ2-1, with D maybe TRBD2 (5 bases). This CDR3 is built from 14 residues. Trimming shortened V by 8 bases and J by 7 bases, and 21 bases separated the two germline ends. In germline, CDR1 is DFQATT, CDR2 SNEGSKA (reference sequence). The CDR3 loop reads CSNERQHWENEQFF. CDR3 nucleotide sequence: TGCAGTAACGAGAGGCAGCACTGGGAGAATGAGCAGTTCTTC.